This entry is about one T cell receptor beta chain. No cognate antigen has been identified for it. Base qualities are not recorded, but no much larger clone differs from it by a single base. TCRbeta CDR3 regions were amplified from genomic DNA by means of the immunoSEQ Assay, a bias-controlled multiplex PCR. The source study handled its data this way. The number of nucleated cells in each sample was estimated by amplification of reference gene primers within the assay. To quantify the absolute abundance of each unique TCRbeta CDR3 rearrangement, sequence reads were collapsed and filtered. For each sample, productive Simpson clonality was calculated by taking the square root of Simpson's diversity index across productive rearrangements. Sourced from immuneACCESS, this table was stored by TCRdb with only in-frame sequences that have V and J called. A share of the clones is absent; for the studies checked, an unresolved V gene accounts for under half, and the remainder has no known explanation. V and J calls and clone size are those listed in that table; D and trimming were worked out from the DNA. A total of more than 120,000 clones appear in this sample, around nine tenths of them only once. Around 8.6% of the sample lies in the top ten.

The data were obtained in a study of blood T cell repertoires in COVID-19 (TCRdb year 2020). Some background on the complete study: Samples from collaborators originated in the United States, Italy and Spain and spanned both the acute and convalescent phases of COVID-19. The material from the prospective study consisted of cDNA or gDNA derived from T cells, B-cell-depleted T cells, or PBMCs. The dataset comprised deeply sampled blood TCRbeta repertoires from subjects exposed to, actively infected with, or recovered from COVID-19. The repertoires were released in a freely available public database meant as a resource for research on the immune response to SARS-CoV-2. Samples came from the ongoing ImmuneRACE study (first 160 participants) plus 1,254 subjects from 6 global collaborators. The sample metadata nearly always contained a de-identified subject ID, COVID-19 status, age in years and sex. Where available, HLA class I and class II types were taken from metadata supplied by the sample provider and were not determined by assay-based typing. General findings and caveats noted by the study authors: How much clinical and demographic metadata was included differed by source and by participant, and the metadata was provided uncurated.

The CDR3 runs 16 amino acids, cysteine and phenylalanine included. The CDR3 DNA has 48 bases and is translated from base 1. The germline V gene yields SGHTA for CDR1 and FQGNSA for CDR2. Unmatched junction bases come to 8, with V trimmed by 5 bases and J by 3 bases. The collaborating institutions used their own protocols to collect whole blood in K2EDTA tubes. For TCRbeta analysis, collaborators shipped samples in one of three forms: frozen whole blood, isolated PBMCs, or DNA extracted from either of those sample types. Rearrangement joined TRBV7-2 to TRBJ2-1; 9 central nucleotides agree with TRBD2. The sample was peripheral blood. This clonotype was obtained from a woman in her forties or fifties with active or convalescent COVID-19. The DNA reads TGTGCCAGCAGCCCTCGGACTAGCGCGCTCTACAATGAGCAGTTCTTC. The translation is CASSPRTSALYNEQFF.